This T cell receptor beta chain was observed in a study of molecular identifiers for immune sequencing clone quantification. This clonotype showed up many times. Germline CDR1 MDHEN, CDR2 SYDVKM. CDR3 length equals 12 residues. V was shortened by 9 bases and J by 11 bases, with 18 bases between the two germline ends. Via MiXCR, TCRdb re-called the PCR reads, giving one row per CDR3 protein. The sample includes about 640,000 distinct CDR3 sequences, 15% to 20% of them seen just once. The sample was naive CD8+ T cells from blood, with Jurkat cell RNA spiked in. As for subset: FACS-sorted CD8+CD4-CCR7+CD45RA+ naive T cells. This chain connects TRBV28 to TRBJ2-3; TRBD2 is a possible D gene (7 bases). The receptor's source is a human donor in good health. Some libraries in this study had Jurkat cell RNA spiked in. The CDR3 nucleotides read TGTGCCAGTACTGAGGGGGGGCTAGTGCAGTATTTT. This translates into CASTEGGLVQYF. The full variable domain, its missing parts supplied by reference TRBV28 and TRBJ2-3, is DVKVTQSSRYLVKRTGEKVFLECVQDMDHENMFWYRQDPGLGLRLIYFSYDVKMKEKGDIPEGYSVSREKKERFSLILESASTNQTSMYLCASTEGGLVQYFGPGTRLTVL.